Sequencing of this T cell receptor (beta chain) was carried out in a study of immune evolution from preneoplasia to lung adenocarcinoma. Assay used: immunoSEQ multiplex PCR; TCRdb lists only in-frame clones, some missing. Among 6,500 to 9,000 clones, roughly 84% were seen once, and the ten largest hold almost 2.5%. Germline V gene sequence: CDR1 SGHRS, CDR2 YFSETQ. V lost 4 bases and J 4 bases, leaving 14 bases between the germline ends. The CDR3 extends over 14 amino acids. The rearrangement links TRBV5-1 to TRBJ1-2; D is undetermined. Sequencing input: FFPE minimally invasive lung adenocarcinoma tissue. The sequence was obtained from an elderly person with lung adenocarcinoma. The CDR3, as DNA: TGCGCCAGCAGCCCCGTTTTTCGCCTCTATGGCTACACCTTC. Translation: CASSPVFRLYGYTF.